This T cell receptor (beta chain) was found in a study of blood T cell repertoires in COVID-19. The table came from immunoSEQ multiplex PCR; TCRdb's copy has only in-frame clones and leaves some out. The top ten clones hold roughly 3.2% of a sample with about 140,000 clones, approximately 92% of them seen once. CDR3 size: 15 residues. The TCR comes from an older woman with active COVID-19. Sequenced input: peripheral blood. The chain carries TRBV21-1 and TRBJ2-3; TRBD2, the D gene given by the table, was not confirmed from the DNA. TRBV21-1 is noted as a pseudogene. The CDR3 DNA is TGTGCCAGCAGCAAAAGAAGGACTAGAGTAGATACGCAGTATTTT. Translation: CASSKRRTRVDTQYF.